This T cell receptor beta chain was retrieved from a study of cytomegalovirus exposure and HLA in healthy donors listed by TCRdb under 2017. Study-wide context: According to an earlier analysis of around 600 of the donors, 150 million to 200 million T cells yielded 117 million unique TCR beta sequences and about 300 Gb of sequence data. An early release that covered some 640 HLA-typed donors contained about 300 gigabases of sequencing data and around 80 million unique TCR sequences. Of the roughly 420 genotyped donors, 75% to 85% were placed in the genetic ancestry cluster associated with self-reported Caucasian donors. The aim of the study was to test whether cataloging public T cell receptors could identify signatures of past pathogen exposure. The study profiled the T cell repertoires of hundreds of subjects by immunosequencing and related them to cytomegalovirus serostatus. Besides the first cohort of approximately 670 subjects, a separate validation cohort made up of over 100 different subjects was used. High-throughput TCR immunosequencing, statistical association of individual TCRs with disease status, and machine learning were combined to predict cytomegalovirus infection status. A later analysis re-examined previously published TCR beta repertoires from 500 to 700 donors and added high-resolution HLA genotyping to investigate patterns of TCR occurrence. In the later analysis, no new phenotypic data were used to find candidate immune exposures; instead, reliance was placed on TCR beta sequences and their occurrence across donors. To decide whether each TCR beta V gene segment behaved as functional or pseudogenic, an earlier analysis of 587 of the donors relied on high-throughput TCR beta sequencing. Donor age, sex, ethnicity and CMV serostatus were compiled together with the repertoire data. A later genetic analysis used genome-wide SNP genotypes for about 55% of the 666 donors, treating that subset as a discovery cohort. Every repertoire in the discovery cohort had been generated on one and the same sequencing platform. HLA typing covered class I and class II loci at four-digit resolution. The number of typed donors differed by locus: roughly 629-640 for A, B, C, DRB1 and DQB1; 522 for DQA1; over 600 for DPA1; and 400 to 480 for DPB1. Five DR-DQ haplotypes were treated as single units for association and clustering because of strong linkage in the cohort. On average, 235,054 unique TCR beta nucleotide sequences were sequenced per donor among more than 350 genotyped donors of the cohort, with about 19% of those sequences being non-productive.

Library method: the immunoSEQ multiplex PCR assay. A mixture of 60 forward primers for TCR Vbeta segments and 13 reverse primers for TCR Jbeta segments was used in the multiplex PCR. The CDR3 region of rearranged TCR beta genes was amplified from genomic DNA with a multiplex PCR assay. Amplified TCR beta libraries were sequenced as 87-base-pair reads on the Illumina HiSeq System. As for the authors' bioinformatics: In a later analysis, about 80 million unique TCR beta chains were counted across the approximately 640 repertoires, and about 10 million of these chains were shared by at least two donors. A nearest-neighbor algorithm error-corrected the raw reads and collapsed the reads into unique sequences, merging closely related sequences to remove PCR and sequencing errors. V, D and J gene segments were assigned by aligning CDR3 sequences to IMGT reference sequences. For a sequence to be retained, a match of at least six nucleotides to both a V gene segment and a J gene segment was required. A rearrangement was called productive if the CDR3 had no stop codons and remained in frame with V and J, and every other rearrangement was called non-productive. CDR3 was defined according to IMGT convention as the region running from the second conserved V-encoded cysteine to the conserved J-encoded phenylalanine. In an earlier analysis of roughly 610 of the donors, sequences lacking an unambiguous match to a single V gene segment were excluded. An earlier analysis of some 500 of the donors classified V segments as functional when productive rearrangements were above 56.7% and as segregating when the standard deviation between donors was above 5%. To diagnose cytomegalovirus status from the catalog of TCR beta chain sequences, a statistical classification framework was built. In a later analysis, TCR nucleotide sequences were compared against IMGT/GENE-DB human TR gene sequences so that V and J genes could be assigned. The TCRdist pipeline was used in a later analysis to assign CDR3 sequences and most-parsimonious VDJ recombination scenarios. In a later analysis, every TCR beta chain was defined by the combination of its CDR3 amino acid sequence and its V-gene family, and reads without a unique V-gene family were dropped. In a later analysis, 500 to 650 highly shared, low-generation-probability nucleotide sequences were removed to address suspected cross-contamination and a sequencing artifact. A later analysis calculated a clonal expansion index for each public chain from normalized within-repertoire ranks of inferred template counts. In a later analysis, generation probabilities were computed with a VDJ recombination model fitted to out-of-frame rearrangements, and the resulting probabilities were checked against IGoR. In a later analysis, hypergeometric tests were used to score TCR-TCR, TCR-HLA and TCR-CMV co-occurrence, with a repertoire-size bias correction applied to TCR pairs. False discovery rates were estimated in a later analysis by permuting HLA or CMV assignments 20 times. In a later analysis, co-occurring TCRs were grouped with DBSCAN, and TCRdist sequence similarity was added when clustering was performed within HLA-allele-positive subsets. Repertoires with fewer than 30,000 or more than 120,000 public chains were left out of co-occurrence clustering, as were a few repertoires with anomalous nucleotide sharing. What TCRdb holds here is the immuneACCESS table cut down to in-frame rearrangements. Part of the clones is not present; checked against another copy, under half of the missing clones reflect an unresolved V gene, and the others are unexplained. V and J calls and clone size are copied from that table; D and trimming were computed from the DNA. The sample table on file contains around 70,000 clones. Approximately 4.5% of the sample is taken by the ten largest.

Notes on this clone: What antigen it recognizes has not been identified.

The CDR3 spans 14 residues, from the cysteine through the phenylalanine. Kept here is only the CDR3 DNA, which spans 42 bases and is read in frame from base 1. Via the germline V gene, CDR1 is MGHRA and CDR2 YSYEKL. V is pruned by 4 bases and J by 4 bases, leaving 4 bases of the junction without a gene match. The cohort comprised 670 or so healthy bone marrow donors. All cohort members were sampled while nominally healthy, although unrecorded immune exposures were likely present. The donor tested CMV seropositive and was one of the 289 seropositive cohort members. Every donor gave a peripheral blood sample, and the peripheral blood mononuclear cells from that sample were used for TCR beta sequencing. Genomic DNA extraction from the blood cell samples was performed with the Qiagen DNeasy Blood Extraction Kit. Broader findings and caveats from the paper: Roughly uniform sequencing depth across donors was assumed in presence/absence analyses, although this assumption may not hold. According to the authors, the approach could potentially be generalized to other disease states and immunological phenotypes. In a later genetic analysis, a missense DCLRE1C variant was associated with V-gene and J-gene trimming of TCR beta chains, and the association was replicated in an independent cohort. Immune exposure information for the cohort was limited to CMV serostatus. Linkage disequilibrium might explain the correlated functional status among segregating V segments, but an unknown experimental factor could not be ruled out. Some IMGT-functional V segments, including TRBV6-2 and TRBV6-3, could not be distinguished by the 87-base-pair reads and were therefore excluded. A group of highly shared sequence variants was considered likely to be a technical artifact of the sequencing pipeline. Several of the top co-occurrence clusters appeared to be linked to parvovirus B19, influenza, CMV and Epstein-Barr virus, according to a later analysis. A total of about 180 TCR beta chains were listed by the study as associated with cytomegalovirus. The cohort was sequenced for TCR beta chains only, and without alpha or paired-chain data the features that could be detected were limited. Because some donors lacked HLA typing at each locus, the association tests relied only on the typed subset. A further reported finding was that TCR beta sequences accurately predicted the HLA-A and HLA-B alleles for most subjects in the first cohort. In a later analysis, HLA-associated TCR beta chains were found to be more clonally expanded and to have lower generation probabilities than equally common non-associated chains. Because counts were too low, about 17 rarely observed V segments, including chromosome 9 orphons, were excluded from the earlier analysis of 587 of the donors. In a later analysis, TCR association rates were found to vary across HLA loci, with the most associated TCRs seen for DRB1 alleles and the fewest for HLA-C alleles. Strong co-occurrence of HLA alleles, especially DR and DQ, made assigning TCR associations to individual alleles difficult. While some public TCRs were present in many individuals, most TCR sequences turned up only very rarely across donors. In a later analysis, 16,951 TCR beta sequences were associated with specific HLA alleles at a false discovery rate of 0.05. A few of the identified cytomegalovirus-associated TCR beta chains were confirmed in vitro to be specific for cytomegalovirus antigens. Broadly in line with IMGT annotations, most TCR beta V segments showed up in productive rearrangements about 87% or about 30% of the time in an earlier analysis of 450 to 750 of the donors. A later analysis found that most CMV-associated TCR beta chains appeared HLA-restricted, with HLA associations seemingly driven largely by CMV exposure. Compared with the approximately 700-donor mean, donors in an Asian-associated ancestry cluster had fewer N-insertions in productive TCRs, according to a later genetic analysis. Cytomegalovirus status was reported to be diagnosed by the classifier with high specificity and sensitivity in both the original and validation cohorts.

The sequence was obtained from a woman aged 40 to 50 in good health and CMV-seropositive. Source material: PBMCs. The chain links TRBV4-1 with TRBJ1-1; 9 nucleotides in the junction match TRBD1. Here is the DNA: TGCGCCAGCAGCCTACAGGGGGCCGGCACTGAAGCTTTCTTT. It codes for CASSLQGAGTEAFF.